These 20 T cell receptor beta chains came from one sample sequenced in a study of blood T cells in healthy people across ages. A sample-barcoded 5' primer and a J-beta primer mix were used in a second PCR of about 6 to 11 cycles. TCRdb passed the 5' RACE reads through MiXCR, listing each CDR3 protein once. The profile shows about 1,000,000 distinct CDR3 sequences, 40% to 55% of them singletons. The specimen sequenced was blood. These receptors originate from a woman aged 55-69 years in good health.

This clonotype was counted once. CDR3 coding DNA: TGTGCCAGCAGCAAACAGGTCCAAGAGACCCAGTACTTC. It yields the protein CASSKQVQETQYF. The V and J genes are TRBV13 and TRBJ2-5, with a weak D call TRBD1 (5 bases). The CDR3 totals 13 residues. CDR1 and CDR2 (germline): PRHDT, FYEKMQ (reference sequence). V was pared by 5 bases and J by 1 base, with 8 bases between.

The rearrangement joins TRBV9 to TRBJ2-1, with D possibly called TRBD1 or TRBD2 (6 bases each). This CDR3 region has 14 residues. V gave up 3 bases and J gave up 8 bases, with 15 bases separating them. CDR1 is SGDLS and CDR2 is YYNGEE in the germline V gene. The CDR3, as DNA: TGTGCCAGCAGCGGCGGGGCAGGGGAGTATGAGCAGTTCTTC. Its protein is CASSGGAGEYEQFF.

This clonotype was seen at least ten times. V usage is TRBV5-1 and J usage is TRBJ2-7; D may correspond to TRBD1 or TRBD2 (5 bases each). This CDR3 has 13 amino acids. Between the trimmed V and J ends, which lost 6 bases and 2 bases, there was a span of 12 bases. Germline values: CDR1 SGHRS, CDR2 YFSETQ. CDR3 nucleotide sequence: TGCGCCAGCAAGGGGACGGACCCCTACGAGCAGTACTTC. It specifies CASKGTDPYEQYF.

CDR3 sequence: CSAAHSYNSPLHF. CDR3 DNA: TGCAGTGCAGCTCACTCCTATAATTCACCCCTCCACTTT. The chain employs TRBV20-1 and TRBJ1-6, with D hard to call. Trimming cost V 6 bases and J 0 bases, with 6 bases left between them. The CDR3 extends over 13 amino acids. Germline loops: CDR1 DFQATT, CDR2 SNEGSKA (reference sequence).

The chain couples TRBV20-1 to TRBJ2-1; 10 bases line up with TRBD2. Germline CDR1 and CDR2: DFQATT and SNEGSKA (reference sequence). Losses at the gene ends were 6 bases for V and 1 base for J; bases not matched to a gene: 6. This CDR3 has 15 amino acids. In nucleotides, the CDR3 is TGCAGTGCCGCACTACTAGCGGGATCCTACAATGAGCAGTTCTTC. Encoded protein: CSAALLAGSYNEQFF.

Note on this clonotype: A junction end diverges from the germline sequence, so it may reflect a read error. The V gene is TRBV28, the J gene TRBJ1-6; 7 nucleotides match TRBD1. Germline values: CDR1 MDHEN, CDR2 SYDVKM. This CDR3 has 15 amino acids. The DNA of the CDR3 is TGTGCCAGCAATCCGACAGGGTCCAGGAATTCACCCCCCCACTTT. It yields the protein CASNPTGSRNSPPHF.

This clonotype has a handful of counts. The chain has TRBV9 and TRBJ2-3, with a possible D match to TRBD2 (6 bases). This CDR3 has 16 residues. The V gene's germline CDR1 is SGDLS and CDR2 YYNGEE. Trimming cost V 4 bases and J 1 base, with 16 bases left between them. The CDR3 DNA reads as TGTGCCAGCAGCTCCACACCGGGACTCCGCACAGATACGCAGTATTTT. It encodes CASSSTPGLRTDTQYF.

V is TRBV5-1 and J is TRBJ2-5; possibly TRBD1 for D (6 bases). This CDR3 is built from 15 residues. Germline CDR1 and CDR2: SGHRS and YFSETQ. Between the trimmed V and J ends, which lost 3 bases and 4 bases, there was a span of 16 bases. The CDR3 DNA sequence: TGCGCCAGCAGCTCCGGACAGATAACCCCAGAGACCCAGTACTTC. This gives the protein CASSSGQITPETQYF.

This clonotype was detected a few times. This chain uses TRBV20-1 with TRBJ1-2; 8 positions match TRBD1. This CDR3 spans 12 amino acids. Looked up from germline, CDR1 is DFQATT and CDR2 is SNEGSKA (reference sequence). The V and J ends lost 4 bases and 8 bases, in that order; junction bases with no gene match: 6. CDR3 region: CSAIGQGEGYTF. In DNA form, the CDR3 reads TGCAGTGCTATAGGACAGGGTGAGGGCTACACCTTC.

The chain's CDR3 is CASSVVDRTYGYTF. The CDR3 DNA reads as TGTGCCAGCAGCGTAGTGGACAGGACCTATGGCTACACCTTC. The V and J genes are TRBV9 and TRBJ1-2; 7 bases are a match to TRBD1. Trimming cost V 0 bases and J 4 bases; bases outside gene matches: 3. Germline CDR1 SGDLS, CDR2 YYNGEE. This CDR3 has 14 residues.

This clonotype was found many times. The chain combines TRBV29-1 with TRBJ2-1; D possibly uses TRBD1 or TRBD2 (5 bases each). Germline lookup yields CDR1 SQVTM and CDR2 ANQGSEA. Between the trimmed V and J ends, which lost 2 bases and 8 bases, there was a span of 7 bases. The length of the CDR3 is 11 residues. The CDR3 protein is CSVEQGDEQFF. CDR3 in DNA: TGCAGCGTTGAACAGGGAGATGAGCAGTTCTTC.

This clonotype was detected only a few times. Here the CDR3 reads CASSLQGSVQETQYF. Written as DNA, the CDR3 is TGTGCCAGCAGTTTACAGGGAAGTGTCCAAGAGACCCAGTACTTC. The genes are TRBV12-3 or TRBV12-4 and TRBJ2-5; TRBD1 might be the D (5 bases). CDR3 length equals 15 residues. Trimming removed 2 bases from V and 1 base from J, with 11 bases in between.

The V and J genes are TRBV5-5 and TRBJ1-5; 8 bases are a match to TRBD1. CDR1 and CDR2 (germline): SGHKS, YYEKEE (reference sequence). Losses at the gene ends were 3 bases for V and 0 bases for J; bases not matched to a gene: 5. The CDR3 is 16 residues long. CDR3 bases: TGTGCCAGCAGCTCGACAGGGGTCCTTAGCAATCAGCCCCAGCATTTT. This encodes CASSSTGVLSNQPQHF.

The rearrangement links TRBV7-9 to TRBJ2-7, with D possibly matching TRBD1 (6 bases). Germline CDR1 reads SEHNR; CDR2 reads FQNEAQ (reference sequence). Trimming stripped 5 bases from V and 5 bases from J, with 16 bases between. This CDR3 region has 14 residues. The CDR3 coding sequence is TGTGCCAGCAGCGTAGTGACAGGTCGAGACGAGCAGTACTTC. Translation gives CASSVVTGRDEQYF. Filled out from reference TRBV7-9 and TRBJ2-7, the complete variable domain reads DTGVSQNPRHKITKRGQNVTFRCDPISEHNRLYWYRQTLGQGPEFLTYFQNEAQLEKSRLLSDRFSAERPKGSFSTLEIQRTEQGDSAMYLCASSVVTGRDEQYFGPGTRLTVT.

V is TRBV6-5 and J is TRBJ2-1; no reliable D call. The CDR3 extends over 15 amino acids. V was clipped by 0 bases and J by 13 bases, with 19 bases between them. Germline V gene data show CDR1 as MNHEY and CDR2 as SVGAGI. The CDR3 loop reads CASSYSIVDLRTQFF. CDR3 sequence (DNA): TGTGCCAGCAGTTACTCGATTGTTGACTTGAGGACCCAGTTCTTC.

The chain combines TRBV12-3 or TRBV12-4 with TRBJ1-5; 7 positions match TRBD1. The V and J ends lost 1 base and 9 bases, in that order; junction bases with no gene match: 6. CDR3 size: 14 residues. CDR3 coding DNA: TGTGCCAGCAGTTTAGGACAGGGACTTCGGCCCCAGCATTTT. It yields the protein CASSLGQGLRPQHF.

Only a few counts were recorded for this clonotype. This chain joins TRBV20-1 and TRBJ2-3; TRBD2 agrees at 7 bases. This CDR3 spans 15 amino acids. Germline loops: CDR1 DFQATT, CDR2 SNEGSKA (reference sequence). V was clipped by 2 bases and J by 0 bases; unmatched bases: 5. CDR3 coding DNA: TGCAGTGCTAGATCTGGACTAGTTAGCACAGATACGCAGTATTTT. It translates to CSARSGLVSTDTQYF.

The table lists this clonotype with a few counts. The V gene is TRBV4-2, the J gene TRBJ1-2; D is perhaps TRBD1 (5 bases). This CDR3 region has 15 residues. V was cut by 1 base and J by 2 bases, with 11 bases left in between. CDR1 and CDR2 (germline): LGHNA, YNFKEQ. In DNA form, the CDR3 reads TGTGCCAGCAGCCAAGTTCAGACAGAAAACTATGGCTACACCTTC. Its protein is CASSQVQTENYGYTF.

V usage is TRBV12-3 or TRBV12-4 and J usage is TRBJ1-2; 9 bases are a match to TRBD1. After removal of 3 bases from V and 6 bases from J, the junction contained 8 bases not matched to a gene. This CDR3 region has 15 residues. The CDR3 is CASSLSKQGANGYTF. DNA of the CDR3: TGTGCCAGCAGTTTGTCGAAACAGGGGGCCAATGGCTACACCTTC.

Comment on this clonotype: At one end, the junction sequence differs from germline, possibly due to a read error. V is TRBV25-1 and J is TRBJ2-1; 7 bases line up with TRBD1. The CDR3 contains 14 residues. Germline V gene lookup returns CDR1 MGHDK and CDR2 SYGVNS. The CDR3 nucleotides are TGTGCCAGCAGTGAATGGCCAGGGGGTAATGAGCAGTTTTTC. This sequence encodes CASSEWPGGNEQFF.